This TCR beta chain came from a study of T-cell memory formation after mild COVID-19. For the study at large: TCR clusters were largely donor specific. Study-wide findings and caveats: Contracting clones from day 15 to 85 showed balanced CD4/CD8; later expanders favored CD4+. Day 37-peaking second-wave clones had unconfirmed SARS-CoV-2 specificity.

Employing constant-segment primers, 5'RACE generated TCR alpha and TCR beta cDNA libraries bearing sample barcodes and UMIs. Via MiXCR, TCRdb re-called the 5' RACE reads, giving one row per CDR3 protein. Among approximately 430,000 distinct CDR3 sequences listed, around a quarter were seen once. Germline V CDR1 and CDR2: SGHRS, YFSETQ. The CDR3 is 13 amino acids. Trimming cost V 4 bases and J 5 bases, with 10 bases left between them. This clonotype appeared many times. Antigen: not known. Sequenced: PBMCs or a T cell subset sorted from them (not recorded which). The source of this sequence is an adult woman who had mild COVID-19 (a few samples of this study predate the infection). Cell type and time point are not known. The chain has TRBV5-1 and TRBJ2-1, with a weak D call TRBD2 (6 bases). The CDR3 spells CASSPREHNEQFF. The CDR3 coding sequence is TGCGCCAGCAGCCCCCGGGAGCACAATGAGCAGTTCTTC.